The text below deals with one TCR beta chain. What it recognizes is unknown. The record originates from a study of CD8 T cells in Susac syndrome. Whole-study results and caveats: In its TCR sequencing and HLA analysis, the study acknowledged that the number of individuals was relatively small.

The CDR3 is made up of 14 amino acids. The V end lost 7 bases, the J end lost 0 bases, and 13 bases lay between the germline ends. Germline assignment: CDR1 SQVTM and CDR2 ANQGSEA. The authors reverse transcribed 0.5 to 1 ug RNA with random hexamers. By means of immunoSEQ multiplex PCR, TCR beta CDR3 spanning 54 Vbeta and 13 Jbeta underwent amplification. TCRdb independently ran MiXCR on the immunoSEQ multiplex PCR reads; one entry per CDR3 protein. The table has some 200,000 distinct CDR3 sequences, 95% seen once. The TCR sequence derives from a human donor with multiple sclerosis. Material for sequencing was CD4+ T cells from PBMCs. V usage is TRBV29-1 and J usage is TRBJ1-3; D not certain. In nucleotides, the CDR3 is TGCAGCGACCTAAATACCACCTCTGGAAACACCATATATTTT. Translation: CSDLNTTSGNTIYF.